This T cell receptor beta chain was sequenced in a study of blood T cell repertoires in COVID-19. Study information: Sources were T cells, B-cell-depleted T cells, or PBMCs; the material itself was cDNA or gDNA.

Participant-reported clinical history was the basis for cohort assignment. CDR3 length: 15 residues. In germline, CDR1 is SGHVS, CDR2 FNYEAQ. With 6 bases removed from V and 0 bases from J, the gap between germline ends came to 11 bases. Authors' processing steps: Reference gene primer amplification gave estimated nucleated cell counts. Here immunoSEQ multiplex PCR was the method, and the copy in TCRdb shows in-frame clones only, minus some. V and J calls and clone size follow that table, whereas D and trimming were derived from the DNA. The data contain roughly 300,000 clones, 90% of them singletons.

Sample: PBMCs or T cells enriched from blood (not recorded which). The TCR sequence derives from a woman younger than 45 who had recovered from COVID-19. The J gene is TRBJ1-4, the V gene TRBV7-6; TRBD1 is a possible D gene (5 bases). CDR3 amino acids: CASRTGVSTNEKLFF. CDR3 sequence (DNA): TGTGCCAGCAGGACGGGGGTCTCAACTAATGAAAAACTGTTTTTT.